The source of this T cell receptor (beta chain) is a study of cytomegalovirus exposure and HLA in healthy donors. PCR used 60 Vbeta primers and 13 Jbeta primers. Assay used: immunoSEQ multiplex PCR; TCRdb lists only in-frame clones, some missing. The repertoire holds tens of thousands of clones, with 65% to 70% as singletons. The CDR3 is made up of 13 amino acids. Germline lookup yields CDR1 SGHDN and CDR2 FVKESK. V was pared by 6 bases and J by 3 bases, with 11 bases between. The V call is TRBV14, the J call TRBJ1-1, with D hard to call. The sequence was collected from a man aged 35 to 55 in good health and CMV-seropositive. The sample taken for sequencing was PBMCs. CDR3 amino acids: CASSPGSYTEAFF. The CDR3 DNA follows: TGTGCCAGCAGTCCCGGGTCTTACACTGAAGCTTTCTTT.